The sequence of this T cell receptor beta chain was determined in a study of T cell responses to AZD1222 COVID-19 vaccine. Study results and caveats: The peak T cell response came first, and repertoires were sampled only after it. White British people made up most donors, females outnumbered males, and clonal diversity was possibly underestimated. Vaccine-associated CD4 TCRs spanned spike, dominant at 160-218 and 743-854.

Germline CDR1 LNHDA, CDR2 SQIVND (reference sequence). The CDR3 is 12 residues long. The ends were cut back, 4 bases at V and 4 bases at J, with 2 bases in the middle. This clone showed up just once. Its antigen is undetermined. Libraries were prepared by immunoSEQ multiplex PCR; TCRdb keeps only in-frame clonotypes and omits some of them. The sample carries around 180,000 clones, just over 90% recorded once. The chain couples TRBV19 to TRBJ1-6; D remains ambiguous. Sequences were derived from peripheral blood, sampled on day 0 of AZD1222 vaccination. The receptor was derived from an adult in good health. In DNA form, the CDR3 reads TGTGCCAGTAGTAGTTATAATTCACCCCTCCACTTT. Protein sequence: CASSSYNSPLHF.